This TCR beta chain appears in the sequencing data of a study of blood T cell repertoires in COVID-19. Study at large: In each case, the material was cDNA or gDNA derived from T cells, B-cell-depleted T cells, or PBMCs.

Authors' methods: Nucleated cell counts were estimated from reference gene primer amplification. The method was immunoSEQ multiplex PCR; TCRdb's version includes in-frame clones alone and lacks a portion of them. The V and J calls and clone size are taken from that table; D and trimming were inferred from the DNA. The sample carries tens of thousands of clones, roughly 86% recorded once. The CDR3 contains 15 residues. Germline V gene data show CDR1 as SGHRS and CDR2 as YFSETQ. With 5 bases removed from V and 1 base from J, the gap between germline ends came to 14 bases. Seattle participants joined during active infection and were tracked over time.

The chain couples TRBV5-1 to TRBJ2-3, with D perhaps matching TRBD1 (5 bases). The TCR was taken from a man in his forties with COVID-19, enrolled during active disease. Sequenced sample: peripheral blood. CDR3 sequence: CASRPGHIGTDTQYF. The CDR3 bases are TGCGCCAGCAGGCCAGGACACATCGGCACAGATACGCAGTATTTT. The full variable domain, with the rest looked up from reference TRBV5-1 and TRBJ2-3, is KAGVTQTPRYLIKTRGQQVTLSCSPISGHRSVSWYQQTPGQGLQFLFEYFSETQRNKGNFPGRFSGRQFSNSRSEMNVSTLELGDSALYLCASRPGHIGTDTQYFGPGTRLTVL.